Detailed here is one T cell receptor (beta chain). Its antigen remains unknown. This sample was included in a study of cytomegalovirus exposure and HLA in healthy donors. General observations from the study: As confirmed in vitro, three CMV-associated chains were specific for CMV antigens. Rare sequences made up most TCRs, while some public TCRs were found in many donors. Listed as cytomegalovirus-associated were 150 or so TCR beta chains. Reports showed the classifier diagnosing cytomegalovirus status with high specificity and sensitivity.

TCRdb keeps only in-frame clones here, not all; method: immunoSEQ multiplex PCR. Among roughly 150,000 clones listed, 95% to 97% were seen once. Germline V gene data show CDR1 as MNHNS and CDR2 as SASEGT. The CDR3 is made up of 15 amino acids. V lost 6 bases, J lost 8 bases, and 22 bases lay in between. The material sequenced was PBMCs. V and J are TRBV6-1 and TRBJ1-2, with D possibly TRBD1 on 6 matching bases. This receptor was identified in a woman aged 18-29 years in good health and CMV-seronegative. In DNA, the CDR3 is TGTGCCAGCAGCTCATCCCTCGCGGGGGCGGTGGGCTACACCTTC. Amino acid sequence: CASSSSLAGAVGYTF.